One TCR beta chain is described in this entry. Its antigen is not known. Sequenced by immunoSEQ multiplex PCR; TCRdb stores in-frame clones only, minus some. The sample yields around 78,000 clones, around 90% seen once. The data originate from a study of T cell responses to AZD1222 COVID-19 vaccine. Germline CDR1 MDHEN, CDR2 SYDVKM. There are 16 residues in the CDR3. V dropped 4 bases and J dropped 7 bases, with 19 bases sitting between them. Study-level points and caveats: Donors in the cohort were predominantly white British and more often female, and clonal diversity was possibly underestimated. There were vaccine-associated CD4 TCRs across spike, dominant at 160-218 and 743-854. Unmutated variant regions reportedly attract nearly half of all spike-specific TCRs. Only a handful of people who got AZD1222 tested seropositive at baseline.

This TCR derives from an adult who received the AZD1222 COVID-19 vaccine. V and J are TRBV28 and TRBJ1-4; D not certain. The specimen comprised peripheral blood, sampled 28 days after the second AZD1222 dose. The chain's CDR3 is CASSSPGGVGSEKLFF. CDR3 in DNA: TGTGCCAGCAGTTCACCCGGTGGCGTTGGGAGTGAAAAACTGTTTTTT.